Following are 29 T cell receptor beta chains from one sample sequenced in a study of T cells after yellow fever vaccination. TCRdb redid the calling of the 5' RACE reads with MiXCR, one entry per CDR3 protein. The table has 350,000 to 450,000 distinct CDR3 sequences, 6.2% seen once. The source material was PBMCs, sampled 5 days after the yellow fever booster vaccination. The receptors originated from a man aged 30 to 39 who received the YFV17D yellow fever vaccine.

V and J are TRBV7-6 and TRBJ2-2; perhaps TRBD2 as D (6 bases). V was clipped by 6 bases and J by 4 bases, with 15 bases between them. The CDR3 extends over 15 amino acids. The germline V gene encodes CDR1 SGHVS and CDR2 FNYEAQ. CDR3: CASRTTSSGTGELFF. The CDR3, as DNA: TGTGCCAGCAGGACGACTAGTAGCGGCACCGGGGAGCTGTTTTTT.

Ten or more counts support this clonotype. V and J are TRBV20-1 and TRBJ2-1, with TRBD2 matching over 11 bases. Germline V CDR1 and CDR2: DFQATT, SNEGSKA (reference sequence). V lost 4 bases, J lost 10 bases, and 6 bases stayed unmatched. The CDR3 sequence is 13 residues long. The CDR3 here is CSATGLAGGEQFF. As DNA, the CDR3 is TGCAGTGCTACTGGACTAGCGGGCGGCGAGCAGTTCTTC.

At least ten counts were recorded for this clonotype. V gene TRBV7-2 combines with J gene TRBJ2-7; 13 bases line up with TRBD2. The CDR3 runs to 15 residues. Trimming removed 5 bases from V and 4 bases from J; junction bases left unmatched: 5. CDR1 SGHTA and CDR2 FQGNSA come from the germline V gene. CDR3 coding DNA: TGTGCCAGCAGCCCCCGGGGACTAGCGGGATACGAGCAGTACTTC. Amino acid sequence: CASSPRGLAGYEQYF.

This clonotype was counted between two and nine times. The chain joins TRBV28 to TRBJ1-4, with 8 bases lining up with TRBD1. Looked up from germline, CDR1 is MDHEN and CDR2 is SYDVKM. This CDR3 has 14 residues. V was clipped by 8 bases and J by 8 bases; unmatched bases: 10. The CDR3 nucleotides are TGTGCCAGCGTAACCCAGGGGGCTGGAGAAAAACTGTTTTTT. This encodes CASVTQGAGEKLFF.

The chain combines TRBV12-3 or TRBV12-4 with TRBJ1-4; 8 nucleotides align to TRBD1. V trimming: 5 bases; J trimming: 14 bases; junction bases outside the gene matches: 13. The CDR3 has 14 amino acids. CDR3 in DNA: TGTGCCAGCAGTAAGAAGACAGGGGCCGGAATGCTGTTTTTT. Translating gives CASSKKTGAGMLFF.

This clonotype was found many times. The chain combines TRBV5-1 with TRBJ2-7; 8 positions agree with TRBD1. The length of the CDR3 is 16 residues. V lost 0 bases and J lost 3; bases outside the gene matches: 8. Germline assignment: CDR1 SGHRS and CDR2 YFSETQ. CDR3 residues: CASSLERQGASYEQYF. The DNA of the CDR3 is TGCGCCAGCAGCTTGGAGAGGCAGGGGGCGAGCTACGAGCAGTACTTC.

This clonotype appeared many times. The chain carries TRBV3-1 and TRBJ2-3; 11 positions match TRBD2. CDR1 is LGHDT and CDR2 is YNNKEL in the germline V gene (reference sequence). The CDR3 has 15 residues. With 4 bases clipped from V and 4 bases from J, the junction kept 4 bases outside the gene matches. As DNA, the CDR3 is TGTGCCAGCAGCCTTACTAGCGGGAGCTCAGATACGCAGTATTTT. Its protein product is CASSLTSGSSDTQYF.

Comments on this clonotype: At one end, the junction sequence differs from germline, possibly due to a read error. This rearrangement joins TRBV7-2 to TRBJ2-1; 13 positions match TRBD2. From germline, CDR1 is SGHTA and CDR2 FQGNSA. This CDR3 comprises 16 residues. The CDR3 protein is CASSLVGTSGKNELFF. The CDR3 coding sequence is TGTGCCAGCAGCTTAGTGGGGACTAGCGGGAAAAATGAGCTGTTCTTC.

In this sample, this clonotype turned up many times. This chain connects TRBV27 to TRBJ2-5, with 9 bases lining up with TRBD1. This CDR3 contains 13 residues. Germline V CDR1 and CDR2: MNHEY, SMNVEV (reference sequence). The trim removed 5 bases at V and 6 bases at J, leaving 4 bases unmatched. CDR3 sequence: CASSLGQGKTQYF. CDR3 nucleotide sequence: TGTGCCAGCAGTCTGGGACAGGGAAAGACCCAGTACTTC.

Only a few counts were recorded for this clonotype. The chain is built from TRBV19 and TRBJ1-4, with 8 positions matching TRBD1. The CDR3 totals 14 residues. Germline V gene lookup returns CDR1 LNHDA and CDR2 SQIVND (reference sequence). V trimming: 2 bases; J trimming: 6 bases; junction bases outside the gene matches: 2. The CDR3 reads CASSIQTGDEKLFF. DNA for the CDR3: TGTGCCAGTAGTATACAGACAGGGGATGAAAAACTGTTTTTT.

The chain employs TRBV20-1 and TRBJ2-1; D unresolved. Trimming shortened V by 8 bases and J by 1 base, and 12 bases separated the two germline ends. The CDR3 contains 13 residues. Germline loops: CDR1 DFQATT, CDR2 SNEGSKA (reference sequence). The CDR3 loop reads CSIFRPSYNEQFF. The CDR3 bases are TGCAGTATTTTCAGGCCTTCCTACAATGAGCAGTTCTTC.

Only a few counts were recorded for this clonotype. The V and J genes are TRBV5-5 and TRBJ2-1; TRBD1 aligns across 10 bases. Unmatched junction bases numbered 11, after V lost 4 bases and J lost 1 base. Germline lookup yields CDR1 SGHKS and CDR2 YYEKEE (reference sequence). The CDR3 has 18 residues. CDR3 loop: CASSVGTGAILSYNEQFF. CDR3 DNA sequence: TGTGCCAGCAGCGTCGGGACAGGGGCAATACTATCCTACAATGAGCAGTTCTTC.

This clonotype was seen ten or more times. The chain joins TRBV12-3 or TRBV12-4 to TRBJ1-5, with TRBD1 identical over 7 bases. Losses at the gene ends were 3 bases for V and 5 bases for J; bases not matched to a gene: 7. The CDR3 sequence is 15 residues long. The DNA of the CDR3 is TGTGCCAGCAGTTTGCGGCAGGGGGTATATCAGCCCCAGCATTTT. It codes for CASSLRQGVYQPQHF.

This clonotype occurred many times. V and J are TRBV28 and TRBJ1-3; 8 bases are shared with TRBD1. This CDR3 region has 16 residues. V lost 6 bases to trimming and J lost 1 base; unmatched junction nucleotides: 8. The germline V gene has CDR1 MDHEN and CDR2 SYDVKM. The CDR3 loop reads CASSLWDRLSGNTIYF. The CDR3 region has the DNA TGTGCCAGCAGCCTCTGGGACAGGCTATCTGGAAACACCATATATTTT.

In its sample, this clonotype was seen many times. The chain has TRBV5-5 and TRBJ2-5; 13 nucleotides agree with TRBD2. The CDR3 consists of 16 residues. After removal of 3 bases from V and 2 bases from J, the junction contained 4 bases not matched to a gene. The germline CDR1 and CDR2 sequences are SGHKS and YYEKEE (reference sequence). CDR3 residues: CASSWGLAGPQETQYF. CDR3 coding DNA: TGTGCCAGCAGCTGGGGACTAGCGGGGCCTCAAGAGACCCAGTACTTC.

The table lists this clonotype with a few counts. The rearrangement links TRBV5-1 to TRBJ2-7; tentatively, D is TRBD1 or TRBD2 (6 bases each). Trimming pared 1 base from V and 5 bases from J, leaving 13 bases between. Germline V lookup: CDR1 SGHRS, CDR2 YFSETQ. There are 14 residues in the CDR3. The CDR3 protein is CASSLRGLRDEQYF. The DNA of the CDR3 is TGCGCCAGCAGCTTGCGGGGGCTTCGGGACGAGCAGTACTTC.

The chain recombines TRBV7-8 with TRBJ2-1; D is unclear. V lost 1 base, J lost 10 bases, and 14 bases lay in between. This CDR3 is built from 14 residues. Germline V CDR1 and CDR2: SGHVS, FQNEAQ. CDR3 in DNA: TGTGCCAGCAGCTTAGGATCGGCTAGTTCGGAGCAGTTCTTC. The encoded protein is CASSLGSASSEQFF.

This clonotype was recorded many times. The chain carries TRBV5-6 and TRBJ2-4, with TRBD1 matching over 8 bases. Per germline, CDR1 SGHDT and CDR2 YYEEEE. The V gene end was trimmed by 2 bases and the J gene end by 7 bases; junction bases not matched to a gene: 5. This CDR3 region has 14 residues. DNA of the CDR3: TGTGCCAGCAGCTTCGGACAGGGATGGAACATTCAGTACTTC. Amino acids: CASSFGQGWNIQYF.

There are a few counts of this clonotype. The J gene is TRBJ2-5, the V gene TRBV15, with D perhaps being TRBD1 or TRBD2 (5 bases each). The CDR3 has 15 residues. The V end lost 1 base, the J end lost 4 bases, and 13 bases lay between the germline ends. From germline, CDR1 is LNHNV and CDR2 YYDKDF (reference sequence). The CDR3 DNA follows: TGTGCCACCAGCAGAGCCCGAGGGACGGTAGAGACCCAGTACTTC. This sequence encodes CATSRARGTVETQYF.

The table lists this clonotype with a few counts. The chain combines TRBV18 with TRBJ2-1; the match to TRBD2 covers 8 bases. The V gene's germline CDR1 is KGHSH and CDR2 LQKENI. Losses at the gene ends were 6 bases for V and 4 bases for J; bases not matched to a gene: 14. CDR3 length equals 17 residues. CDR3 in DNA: TGTGCCAGCTCCCCAACCGGGGGGGGGGCCGAATACAATGAGCAGTTCTTC. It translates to CASSPTGGGAEYNEQFF. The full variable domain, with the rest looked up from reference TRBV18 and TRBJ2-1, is NAGVMQNPRHLVRRRGQEARLRCSPMKGHSHVYWYRQLPEEGLKFMVYLQKENIIDESGMPKERFSAEFPKEGPSILRIQQVVRGDSAAYFCASSPTGGGAEYNEQFFGPGTRLTVL.

The CDR3 region has the DNA TGCAGTGCTAGAGGGGTCAGCTCTAATGAAAAACTGTTTTTT. Translated: CSARGVSSNEKLFF. The rearrangement joins TRBV20-1 to TRBJ1-4; no clear D gene. The V end was cut by 1 base, the J end by 3 bases, with 9 bases between. Germline assignment: CDR1 DFQATT and CDR2 SNEGSKA (reference sequence). CDR3 size: 14 residues.

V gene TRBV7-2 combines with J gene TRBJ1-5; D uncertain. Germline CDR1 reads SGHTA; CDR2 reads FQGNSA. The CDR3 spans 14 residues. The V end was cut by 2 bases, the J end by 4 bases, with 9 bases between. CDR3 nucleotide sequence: TGTGCCAGCAGCTTATTTGGGCTTAATCAGCCCCAGCATTTT. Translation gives CASSLFGLNQPQHF.

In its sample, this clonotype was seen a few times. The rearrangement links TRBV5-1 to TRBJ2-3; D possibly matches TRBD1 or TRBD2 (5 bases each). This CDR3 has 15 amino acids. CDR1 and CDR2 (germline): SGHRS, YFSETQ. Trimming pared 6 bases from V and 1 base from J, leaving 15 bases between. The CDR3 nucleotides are TGCGCCAGCACCCCCCGCCAGGGAGGCACAGATACGCAGTATTTT. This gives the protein CASTPRQGGTDTQYF.

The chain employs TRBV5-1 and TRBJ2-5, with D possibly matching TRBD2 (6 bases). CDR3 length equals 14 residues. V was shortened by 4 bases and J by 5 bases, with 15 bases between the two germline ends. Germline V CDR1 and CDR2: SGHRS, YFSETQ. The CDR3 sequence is CASSGGSAGETQYF. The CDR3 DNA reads TGCGCCAGCAGCGGAGGAAGCGCGGGGGAGACCCAGTACTTC. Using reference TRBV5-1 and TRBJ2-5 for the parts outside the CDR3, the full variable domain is KAGVTQTPRYLIKTRGQQVTLSCSPISGHRSVSWYQQTPGQGLQFLFEYFSETQRNKGNFPGRFSGRQFSNSRSEMNVSTLELGDSALYLCASSGGSAGETQYFGPGTRLLVL.

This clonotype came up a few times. The CDR3 reads CASSTTPEAKLFF. CDR3 coding DNA: TGTGCCAGCAGCACTACTCCCGAAGCGAAACTGTTTTTT. The rearrangement uses TRBV3-1 and TRBJ1-4, with D uncertain. CDR1 and CDR2 (germline): LGHDT, YNNKEL (reference sequence). This CDR3 is built from 13 residues. Deletions cut 5 bases from V and 11 bases from J, with 15 bases between.

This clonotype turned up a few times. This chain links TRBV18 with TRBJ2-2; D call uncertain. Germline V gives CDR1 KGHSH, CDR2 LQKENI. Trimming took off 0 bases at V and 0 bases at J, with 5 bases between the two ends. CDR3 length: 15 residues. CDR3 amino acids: CASSPPIPNTGELFF. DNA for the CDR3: TGTGCCAGCTCACCACCGATCCCGAACACCGGGGAGCTGTTTTTT.

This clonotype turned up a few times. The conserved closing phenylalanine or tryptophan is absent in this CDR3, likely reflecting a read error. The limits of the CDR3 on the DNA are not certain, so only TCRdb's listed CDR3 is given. This chain's CDR3 is CSAPGPAKI. The V and J genes are TRBV20-1 and TRBJ2-1; TRBD1, the table's D call, lacks a check against the DNA. The CDR3 adds up to 9 amino acids, both ends counted. CDR1 and CDR2 (germline): DFQATT, SNEGSKA (reference sequence).

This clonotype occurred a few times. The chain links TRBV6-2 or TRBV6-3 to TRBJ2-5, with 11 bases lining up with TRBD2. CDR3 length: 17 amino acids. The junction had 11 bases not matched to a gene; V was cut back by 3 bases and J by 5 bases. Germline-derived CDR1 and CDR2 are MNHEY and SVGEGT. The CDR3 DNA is TGTGCCAGCAGTTATAACGCCCTAGCGGGAGGTCTGGAGACCCAGTACTTC. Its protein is CASSYNALAGGLETQYF.

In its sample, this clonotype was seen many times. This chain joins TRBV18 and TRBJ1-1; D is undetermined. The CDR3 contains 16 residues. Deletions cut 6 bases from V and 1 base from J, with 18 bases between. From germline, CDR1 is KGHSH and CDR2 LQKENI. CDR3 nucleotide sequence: TGTGCCAGCTCCTCACGAGGCCTCCAAACGAACACTGAAGCTTTCTTT. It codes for CASSSRGLQTNTEAFF.